This is a list of T cell receptor beta chains from one sample in a study of blood T cells in healthy people across ages. TCRdb re-analysed the 5' RACE reads in MiXCR, keeping a single row per CDR3 protein. The table records roughly 680,000 distinct CDR3 sequences, roughly half of them present only once. The sequenced sample was blood. The receptors shown here come from a woman of 80 years or more in good health. Each CDR3 is given with its conserved first and last residue.

v_gene: TRBV5-1
j_gene: TRBJ1-4
CDR3aa: CASSLDGTASEKLFF

v_gene: TRBV20-1
j_gene: TRBJ1-1
CDR3aa: CSARGPLGTEAFF

v_gene: TRBV28
j_gene: TRBJ2-7
CDR3aa: CASTPPGTGNYEQYF

v_gene: TRBV12-3/TRBV12-4
j_gene: TRBJ2-3
CDR3aa: CASSSGSLRTDAQYF

v_gene: TRBV2
j_gene: TRBJ1-2
CDR3aa: CASSEDQGPGSYGYTF

v_gene: TRBV20-1
j_gene: TRBJ1-5
CDR3aa: CSARQGGNQPQHF

v_gene: TRBV20-1
j_gene: TRBJ2-5
CDR3aa: CSALGLVVGTSETQYF

v_gene: TRBV7-9
j_gene: TRBJ1-4
CDR3aa: CASSSSPGWGEKLFF

v_gene: TRBV12-3/TRBV12-4
j_gene: TRBJ2-5
CDR3aa: CASLGQVQETQYF

v_gene: TRBV4-1
j_gene: TRBJ2-4
CDR3aa: CASSQENSGLEKNIQNF

v_gene: TRBV9
j_gene: TRBJ1-6
CDR3aa: CASSVGQNGNSPLHF

v_gene: TRBV7-2
j_gene: TRBJ1-2
CDR3aa: CASSLAGVKGYTF

v_gene: TRBV7-3
j_gene: TRBJ2-7
CDR3aa: CASSLGTGYEQYF

v_gene: TRBV7-3
j_gene: TRBJ2-1
CDR3aa: CASSFKTDREDNEQFF

v_gene: TRBV4-1
j_gene: TRBJ1-1
CDR3aa: CASSQDRVMNTEAFF

v_gene: TRBV28
j_gene: TRBJ2-3
CDR3aa: CASSLSRGGSTDTQYF

v_gene: TRBV7-9
j_gene: TRBJ2-5
CDR3aa: CASTIGIRSQETQYF

v_gene: TRBV2
j_gene: TRBJ1-4
CDR3aa: CASRGAMADFNEKLFF

v_gene: TRBV29-1
j_gene: TRBJ2-1
CDR3aa: CSVESLAGVSGEQFF

v_gene: TRBV7-9
j_gene: TRBJ2-5
CDR3aa: CASSSPFSVETQYF

v_gene: TRBV27
j_gene: TRBJ1-1
CDR3aa: CASSLGLISEAFF

v_gene: TRBV12-3/TRBV12-4
j_gene: TRBJ1-2
CDR3aa: CASSLHDRGHGYTF

v_gene: TRBV5-5
j_gene: TRBJ1-5
CDR3aa: CASSHTAGAYSNQPQHF

v_gene: TRBV14
j_gene: TRBJ2-1
CDR3aa: CASSSRKITWGAGQADEQFF